This T cell receptor (beta chain) is from a study of CXCR3-negative and CXCR3-positive naive CD8 T cells (dated by TCRdb to the late 2010s). Regarding the complete study: Roughly 130 million TRB reads were obtained in total, roughly 1.5 +/- 0.3 million reads per library. Data from ten to twelve donors, pooled across two independent experiments, went into the diversity and physicochemical repertoire analyses. Naive subsets from about 5 donors and memory cells from 3 donors were included in the TRBV-TRBJ cluster analysis. What the research found in general, with its limitations: Both naive subsets had comparably high repertoire diversity, while memory CD8+ T cells had much lower repertoire diversity. Compared with CXCR3-negative naive cells, CXCR3-positive naive cells had TRB CDR3s with higher hydrophobicity (lower Kidera factor 4), lower energy, and higher strength and volume indices. CXCR3 expression partially decreased after cryopreservation, so most assays used freshly isolated PBMCs. Because surface CD5, which is linked to self-reactivity in mice, was comparable between the naive subsets, TCR interaction strength was also inferred from TRB CDR3 physicochemical properties. Within the same donor, TRBV-TRBJ usage looked similar between naive CXCR3-negative and CXCR3-positive cells, but memory cells had distinct patterns.

For each CD8+ T cell subset, flow sorting was done in triplicate, and roughly 310,000 cells per subset went directly into RLT lysis buffer. To keep memory contaminants out, a stringent definition of naive CD8+ T cells was applied: CD45RO-CCR7+CD27+CD95-. Standard density gradient centrifugation was used to isolate peripheral blood mononuclear cells from buffy coats. Naive CXCR3-negative and CXCR3-positive CD8+ T cells were flow-sorted on a FACSAria III. An RNeasy Mini Kit was used to extract total RNA from the sorted cells. Note on this clonotype: Its antigen target is currently unknown.

Sequenced on a NextSeq 550. The Human TCR Profiling Kit (MiLaboratory) was used to prepare UMI-labeled 5' RACE TRB cDNA libraries. cDNA synthesis used the entire amount of extracted RNA, and PCR amplification then used the entire amount of cDNA produced. Libraries were prepared in parallel with an identical number of PCR cycles. On the authors' methods: MIGEC and MiXCR extracted about 48,000 +/- 9,800 unique UMI-labeled TRB cDNA molecules per library, requiring at least two reads per UMI. Each library averaged approximately 40,000 +/- 10,000 functional in-frame TRB CDR3 nucleotide clonotypes without stop codons. After downsampling to 5000 UMI-labeled TRB molecules per sample, diversity metrics such as normalized Shannon-Wiener and Chao1 were calculated in VDJtools. For the central five CDR3 residues, VDJtools calculated physicochemical properties weighted by clonotype size, namely interaction energy, strength, volume and Kidera factor 4. The reads went through TCRdb reprocessing, and each CDR3 protein sequence gets one entry with no DNA. The V and J calls reflect TCRdb's pipeline rather than the authors' work. This sample's records show approximately 100,000 distinct CDR3 sequences. In total, the top ten clones hold approximately 0.37% of the sample.

CDR1 SQVTM and CDR2 ANQGSEA are derived from the germline V gene. CDR3 length: 12 amino acids, cysteine to phenylalanine. DNA is not on record. In this chain, TRBV29-1 is recombined with TRBJ2-7; TCRdb returns TRBD1, unconfirmable since there is no DNA. Input material: naive CXCR3+ CD8+ T cells from blood. Explained via the paper, the cell subset or site label denotes: CD45RO-CCR7+CD27+CD95- naive CD8+ T cells expressing CXCR3 (TNR3+). The sequence came from a human donor in good health. Some clones in this sample may be carry-over from other donors' samples. The CDR3 has the sequence CSVLGVTSEQYF.